The TCR beta chain described here comes from a study of blood T cell repertoires in COVID-19. For the study at large: The cDNA or gDNA used as material had been derived from T cells, B-cell-depleted T cells, or PBMCs.

Some clones are missing from TCRdb's copy, which holds only in-frame ones; the method was immunoSEQ multiplex PCR. The data show approximately 210,000 clones, just under 85% seen once. Trimming removed 2 bases from V and 5 bases from J, with 10 bases in between. The length of the CDR3 is 14 residues. The chain uses TRBV23-1 and TRBJ1-5; D gene uncertain. TRBV23-1 is placed among ORFs of uncertain function. The sample taken for sequencing was peripheral blood. This sequence originates from a man between 60 and 75 years old with COVID-19, enrolled during active disease. In DNA form, the CDR3 reads TGCGCCAGCAGTCAAAGTACTAGGGATCAGCCCCAGCATTTT. Translated, it gives CASSQSTRDQPQHF.